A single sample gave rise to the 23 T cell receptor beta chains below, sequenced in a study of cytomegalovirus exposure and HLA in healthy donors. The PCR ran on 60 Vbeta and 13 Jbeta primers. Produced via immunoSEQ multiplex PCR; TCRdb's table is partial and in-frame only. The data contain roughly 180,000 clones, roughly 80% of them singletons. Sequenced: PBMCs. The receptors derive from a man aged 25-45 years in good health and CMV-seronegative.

The CDR3 DNA sequence: TGTGCCTGGAGCCCCCCTCCTATGAACACTGAAGCTTTCTTT. This translates into CAWSPPPMNTEAFF. The chain combines TRBV30 with TRBJ1-1; D uncertain. The CDR3 runs 14 residues. Trimming pared 3 bases from V and 0 bases from J, leaving 11 bases between. CDR1 is GTSNPN and CDR2 is SVGIG in the germline V gene (reference sequence).

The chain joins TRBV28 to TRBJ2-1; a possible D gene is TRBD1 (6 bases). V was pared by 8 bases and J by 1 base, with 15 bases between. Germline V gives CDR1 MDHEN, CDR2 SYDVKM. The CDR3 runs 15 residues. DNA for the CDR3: TGTGCCAGCCGAGACAGGTCGGGATCCTACAATGAGCAGTTCTTC. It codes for CASRDRSGSYNEQFF.

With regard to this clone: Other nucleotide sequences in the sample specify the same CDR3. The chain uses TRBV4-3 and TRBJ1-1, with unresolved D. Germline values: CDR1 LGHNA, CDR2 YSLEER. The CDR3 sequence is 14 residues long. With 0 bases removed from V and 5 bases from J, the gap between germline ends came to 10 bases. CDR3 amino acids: CASSQDRGFTEAFF. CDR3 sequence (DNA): TGCGCCAGCAGCCAAGATCGGGGTTTTACTGAAGCTTTCTTT.

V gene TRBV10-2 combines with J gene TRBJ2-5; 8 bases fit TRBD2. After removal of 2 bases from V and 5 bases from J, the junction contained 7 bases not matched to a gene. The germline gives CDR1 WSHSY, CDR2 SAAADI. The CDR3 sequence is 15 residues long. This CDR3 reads CASSEGSGVGETQYF. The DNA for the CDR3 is TGCGCCAGCAGTGAGGGTAGCGGGGTGGGGGAGACCCAGTACTTC.

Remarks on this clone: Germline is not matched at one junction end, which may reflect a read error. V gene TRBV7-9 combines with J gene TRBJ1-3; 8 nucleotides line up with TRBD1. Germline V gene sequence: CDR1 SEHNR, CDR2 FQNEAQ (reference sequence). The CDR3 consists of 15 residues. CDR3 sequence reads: CSSSEDRAPGNTIYF. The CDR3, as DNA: TGTTCCAGCAGCGAGGACAGGGCGCCTGGAAACACCATATATTTT.

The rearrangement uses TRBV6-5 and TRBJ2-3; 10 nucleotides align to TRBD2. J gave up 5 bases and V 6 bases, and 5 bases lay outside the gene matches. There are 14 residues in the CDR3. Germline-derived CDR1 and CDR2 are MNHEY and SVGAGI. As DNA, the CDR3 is TGTGCCAGCAGCCAGCGGGGGGGCCAAGATACGCAGTATTTT. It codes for CASSQRGGQDTQYF.

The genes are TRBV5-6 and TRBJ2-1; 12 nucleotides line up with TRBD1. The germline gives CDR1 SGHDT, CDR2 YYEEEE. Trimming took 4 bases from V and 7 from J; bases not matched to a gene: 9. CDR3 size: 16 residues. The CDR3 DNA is TGTGCCAGCAGCCCCCGGGGGACAGGGGGCAGGAATGAGCAGTTCTTC. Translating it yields CASSPRGTGGRNEQFF. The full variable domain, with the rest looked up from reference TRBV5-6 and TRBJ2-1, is DAGVTQSPTHLIKTRGQQVTLRCSPKSGHDTVSWYQQALGQGPQFIFQYYEEEERQRGNFPDRFSGHQFPNYSSELNVNALLLGDSALYLCASSPRGTGGRNEQFFGPGTRLTVL.

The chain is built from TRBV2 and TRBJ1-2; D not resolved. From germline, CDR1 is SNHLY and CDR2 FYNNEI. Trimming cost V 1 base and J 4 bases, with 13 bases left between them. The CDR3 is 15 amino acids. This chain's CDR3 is CASSEVGNSPYGYTF. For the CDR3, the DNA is TGTGCCAGCAGTGAAGTTGGCAATTCACCCTATGGCTACACCTTC. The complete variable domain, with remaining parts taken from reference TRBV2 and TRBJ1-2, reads EPEVTQTPSHQVTQMGQEVILRCVPISNHLYFYWYRQILGQKVEFLVSFYNNEISEKSEIFDDQFSVERPDGSNFTLKIRSTKLEDSAMYFCASSEVGNSPYGYTFGSGTRLTVV.

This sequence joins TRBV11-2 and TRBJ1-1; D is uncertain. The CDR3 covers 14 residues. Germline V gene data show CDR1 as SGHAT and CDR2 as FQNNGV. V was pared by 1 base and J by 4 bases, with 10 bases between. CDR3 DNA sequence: TGTGCCAGCAGCTTAGGGAGACGGTTCACTGAAGCTTTCTTT. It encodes CASSLGRRFTEAFF.

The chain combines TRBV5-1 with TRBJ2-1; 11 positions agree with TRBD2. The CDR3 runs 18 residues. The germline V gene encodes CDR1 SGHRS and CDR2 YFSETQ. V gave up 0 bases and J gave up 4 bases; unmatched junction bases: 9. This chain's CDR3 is CASSLGVTSGSRYNEQFF. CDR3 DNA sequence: TGCGCCAGCAGCTTGGGAGTAACTAGCGGGAGTCGGTACAATGAGCAGTTCTTC.

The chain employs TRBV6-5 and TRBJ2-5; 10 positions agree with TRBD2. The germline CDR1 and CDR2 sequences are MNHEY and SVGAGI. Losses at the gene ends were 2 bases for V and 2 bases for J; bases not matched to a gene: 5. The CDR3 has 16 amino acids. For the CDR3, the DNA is TGTGCCAGCAGTTACGCTAGCGGGGGACAGCAAGAGACCCAGTACTTC. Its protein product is CASSYASGGQQETQYF.

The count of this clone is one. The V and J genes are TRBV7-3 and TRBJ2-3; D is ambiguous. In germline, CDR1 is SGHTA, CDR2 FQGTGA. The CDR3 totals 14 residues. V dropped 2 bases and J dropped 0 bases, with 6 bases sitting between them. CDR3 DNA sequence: TGTGCCAGCAGCTTACTATCTAGCACAGATACGCAGTATTTT. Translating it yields CASSLLSSTDTQYF.

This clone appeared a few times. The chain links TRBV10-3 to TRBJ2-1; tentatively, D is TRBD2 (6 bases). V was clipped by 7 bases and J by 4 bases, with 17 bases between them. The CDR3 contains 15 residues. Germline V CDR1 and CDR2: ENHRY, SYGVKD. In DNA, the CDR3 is TGTGCCATCAATTCCTTCGGGGGTGCTTACAATGAGCAGTTCTTC. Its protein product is CAINSFGGAYNEQFF.

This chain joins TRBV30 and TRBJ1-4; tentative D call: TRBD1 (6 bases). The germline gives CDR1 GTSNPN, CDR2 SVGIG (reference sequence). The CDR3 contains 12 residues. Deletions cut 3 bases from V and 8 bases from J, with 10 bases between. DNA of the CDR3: TGTGCCTGGAGGAAGGACAGCGAAAAACTGTTTTTT. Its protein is CAWRKDSEKLFF.

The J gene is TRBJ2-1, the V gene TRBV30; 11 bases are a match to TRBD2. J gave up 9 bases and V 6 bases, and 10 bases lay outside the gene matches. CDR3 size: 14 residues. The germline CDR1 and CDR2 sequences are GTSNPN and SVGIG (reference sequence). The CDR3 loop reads CACTLAGVWVEQFF. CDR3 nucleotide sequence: TGTGCCTGCACACTAGCGGGAGTTTGGGTTGAGCAGTTCTTC.

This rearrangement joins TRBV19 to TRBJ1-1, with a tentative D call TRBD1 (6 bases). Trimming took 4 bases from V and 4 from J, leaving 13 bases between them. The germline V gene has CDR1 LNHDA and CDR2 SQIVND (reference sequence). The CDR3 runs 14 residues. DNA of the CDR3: TGTGCCAGTAGTACAAGACAGGCTGGCACTGAAGCTTTCTTT. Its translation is CASSTRQAGTEAFF.

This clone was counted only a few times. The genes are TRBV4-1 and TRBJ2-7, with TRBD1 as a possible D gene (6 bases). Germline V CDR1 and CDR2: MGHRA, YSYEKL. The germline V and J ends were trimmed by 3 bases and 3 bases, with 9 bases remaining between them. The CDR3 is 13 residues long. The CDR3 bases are TGCGCCAGCAGCCAGGAGGACAGCTACGAGCAGTACTTC. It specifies CASSQEDSYEQYF.

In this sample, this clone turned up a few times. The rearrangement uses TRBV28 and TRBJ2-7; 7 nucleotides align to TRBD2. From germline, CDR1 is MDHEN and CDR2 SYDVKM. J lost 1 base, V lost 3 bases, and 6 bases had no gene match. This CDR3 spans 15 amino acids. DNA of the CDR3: TGTGCCAGCAGTTTTCCTCCCGGGGGGTCCTACGAGCAGTACTTC. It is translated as CASSFPPGGSYEQYF.

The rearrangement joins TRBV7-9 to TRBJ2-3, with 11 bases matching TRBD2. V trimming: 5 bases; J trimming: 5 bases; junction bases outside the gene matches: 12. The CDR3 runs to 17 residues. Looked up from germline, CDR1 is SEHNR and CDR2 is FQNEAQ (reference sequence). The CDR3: CASSVSTSGSLGDTQYF. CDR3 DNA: TGTGCCAGCAGCGTATCAACTAGCGGGAGCCTGGGAGATACGCAGTATTTT.

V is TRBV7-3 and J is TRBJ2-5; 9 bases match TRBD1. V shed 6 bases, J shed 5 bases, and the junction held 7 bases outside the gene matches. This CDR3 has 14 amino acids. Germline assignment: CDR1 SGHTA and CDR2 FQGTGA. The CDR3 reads CASRAQGARETQYF. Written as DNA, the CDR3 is TGTGCCAGCAGAGCACAGGGGGCGCGGGAGACCCAGTACTTC.

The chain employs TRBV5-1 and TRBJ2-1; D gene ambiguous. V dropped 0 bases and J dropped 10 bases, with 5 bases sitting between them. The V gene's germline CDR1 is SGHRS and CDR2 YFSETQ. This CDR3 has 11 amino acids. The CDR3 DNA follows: TGCGCCAGCAGCTTGGACTCCGAGCAGTTCTTC. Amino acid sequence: CASSLDSEQFF. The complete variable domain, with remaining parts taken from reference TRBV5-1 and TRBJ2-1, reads KAGVTQTPRYLIKTRGQQVTLSCSPISGHRSVSWYQQTPGQGLQFLFEYFSETQRNKGNFPGRFSGRQFSNSRSEMNVSTLELGDSALYLCASSLDSEQFFGPGTRLTVL.

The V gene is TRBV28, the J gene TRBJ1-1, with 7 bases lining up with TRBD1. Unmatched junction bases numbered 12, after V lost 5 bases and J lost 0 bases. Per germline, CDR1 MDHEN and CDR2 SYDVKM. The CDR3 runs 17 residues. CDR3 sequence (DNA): TGTGCCAGCAGTCTAGGGACAGCCGCAAGTTTGAACACTGAAGCTTTCTTT. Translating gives CASSLGTAASLNTEAFF.

The CDR3 here is CASSQFHPHRGNLDTEAFF. In nucleotides, the CDR3 is TGCGCCAGCAGTCAATTCCACCCGCACAGAGGGAACCTTGACACTGAAGCTTTCTTT. The chain couples TRBV23-1 to TRBJ1-1; D unclear. TRBV23-1 is assigned to the ORF class and has an uncertain function. The V end lost 1 base, the J end lost 3 bases, and 24 bases lay between the germline ends. CDR3 length: 19 amino acids.